The 23 T cell receptor beta chains in this list originate from one sample, sequenced in a study of shared clonotypes between healthy human individuals. Profiling relied on immunoSEQ multiplex PCR, and the TCRdb table lists in-frame clones only, not all of them. Among around 700,000 clones, around 72% were seen once, and the ten largest hold roughly 1.8%. The specimen sequenced was memory CD4+ T cells sorted from blood. Subset here: CD45RA-negative fraction. These receptors all come from a young woman in good health.

This chain's CDR3 is CASSLAKTSGRAGELFF. The DNA for the CDR3 is TGCGCCAGCAGCTTGGCCAAGACTAGCGGGAGGGCCGGGGAGCTGTTTTTT. The chain links TRBV5-1 to TRBJ2-2, with TRBD2 matching over 14 bases. Germline CDR1 and CDR2: SGHRS and YFSETQ. This CDR3 is built from 17 residues. The ends lost 0 bases at V and 6 bases at J; junction bases unmatched: 4.

Comment on this clone: Within the sample, other DNA sequences also encode this same CDR3. CDR3 sequence (DNA): TGTGCCAGCAGCTTGACCGACTACGAGCAGTACTTC. Amino acids: CASSLTDYEQYF. The rearrangement uses TRBV5-5 and TRBJ2-7; D ambiguous. Trimming took off 1 base at V and 3 bases at J, with 5 bases between the two ends. CDR1 and CDR2 (germline): SGHKS, YYEKEE (reference sequence). The CDR3 is 12 amino acids.

This sequence joins TRBV11-2 and TRBJ2-7; D is perhaps TRBD1 (5 bases). Germline CDR1 SGHAT, CDR2 FQNNGV. This CDR3 spans 16 amino acids. V was shortened by 0 bases and J by 1 base, with 13 bases between the two germline ends. In nucleotides, the CDR3 is TGTGCCAGCAGCTTAGAGACTGGGGCATTATCCTACGAGCAGTACTTC. Translating it yields CASSLETGALSYEQYF.

Points on this clone: A much larger clone lies one base from this, so it may be a read error. The identical CDR3 is also encoded by other nucleotide sequences in the sample. This sequence joins TRBV7-2 and TRBJ2-3; D remains ambiguous. The V gene lost 1 base and the J gene lost 0 bases, with 8 bases spanning the gap. Germline lookup yields CDR1 SGHTA and CDR2 FQGNSA. This CDR3 region has 15 residues. The DNA of the CDR3 is TGTGCCAGCAGCTTAGGCCACCCTAGCACAGATACGCAGTATTTT. This gives the protein CASSLGHPSTDTQYF.

The chain has TRBV11-2 and TRBJ2-3; perhaps TRBD2 as D (5 bases). The CDR3 contains 13 residues. Germline assignment: CDR1 SGHAT and CDR2 FQNNGV. Trimming stripped 8 bases from V and 1 base from J, with 10 bases between. In nucleotides, the CDR3 is TGTGCCAGCCTAACCGGGGGCACAGATACGCAGTATTTT. Translation: CASLTGGTDTQYF.

This chain links TRBV4-1 with TRBJ2-3, with D perhaps being TRBD1 or TRBD2 (6 bases each). With 0 bases removed from V and 6 bases from J, the gap between germline ends came to 10 bases. Germline V lookup: CDR1 MGHRA, CDR2 YSYEKL. The CDR3 is 14 amino acids. The CDR3 loop is CASSQERGRDTQYF. Written as DNA, the CDR3 is TGCGCCAGCAGCCAAGAACGGGGGCGGGATACGCAGTATTTT.

This clone turned up a few times. The rearrangement joins TRBV28 to TRBJ1-2; D remains unclear. Trimming cost V 4 bases and J 4 bases, with 13 bases left between them. This CDR3 contains 14 residues. Germline-derived CDR1 and CDR2 are MDHEN and SYDVKM. CDR3 sequence: CASSSLLALYGYTF. The CDR3 nucleotides are TGTGCCAGCAGTTCACTCCTCGCCCTCTATGGCTACACCTTC.

The chain combines TRBV11-2 with TRBJ1-5; D unresolved. The CDR3 totals 14 residues. V lost 5 bases and J 0 bases, leaving 8 bases between the germline ends. Germline-derived CDR1 and CDR2 are SGHAT and FQNNGV. CDR3 DNA sequence: TGTGCCAGCAGCCCATTTGATAGCAATCAGCCCCAGCATTTT. This codes for CASSPFDSNQPQHF.

The rearrangement joins TRBV28 to TRBJ2-3, with 8 positions matching TRBD2. CDR1 and CDR2 from the germline V gene are MDHEN and SYDVKM. Losses at the gene ends were 10 bases for V and 8 bases for J; bases not matched to a gene: 17. The CDR3 extends over 15 amino acids. The CDR3 DNA is TGTGCCACCGTAAAGTTGGGACTAGAGTGGGGTACGCAGTATTTT. This sequence encodes CATVKLGLEWGTQYF. Filled out from reference TRBV28 and TRBJ2-3, the complete variable domain reads DVKVTQSSRYLVKRTGEKVFLECVQDMDHENMFWYRQDPGLGLRLIYFSYDVKMKEKGDIPEGYSVSREKKERFSLILESASTNQTSMYLCATVKLGLEWGTQYFGPGTRLTVL.

This rearrangement joins TRBV5-1 to TRBJ1-1; TRBD1 matches at 7 bases. Germline trimming cut 5 bases from V and 3 bases from J; bases unmatched to any gene: 7. CDR1 is SGHRS, CDR2 YFSETQ, per germline. The CDR3 extends over 14 amino acids. CDR3 nucleotides: TGCGCCAGCAGTCTTGACAGGGTGGACACTGAAGCTTTCTTT. Translated: CASSLDRVDTEAFF.

The chain is built from TRBV5-1 and TRBJ2-2, with a weak D call TRBD1 (6 bases). The CDR3 runs 16 residues. With 1 base removed from V and 3 bases from J, the gap between germline ends came to 13 bases. Germline CDR1 reads SGHRS; CDR2 reads YFSETQ. CDR3 in amino acids: CASSLTTGSDTGELFF. The CDR3, as DNA: TGCGCCAGCAGCTTGACCACAGGGTCCGACACCGGGGAGCTGTTTTTT.

This chain joins TRBV6-6 and TRBJ2-7, with D perhaps TRBD1 (6 bases). CDR1 is MNHNY and CDR2 is SVGAGI in the germline V gene (reference sequence). The CDR3 is made up of 13 amino acids. V lost 8 bases and J lost 4, with 15 bases in between. CDR3 nucleotides: TGTGCCAGCGAACAGGGCAGTTCATACGAGCAGTACTTC. This encodes CASEQGSSYEQYF.

The chain joins TRBV18 to TRBJ2-2; a weak D match, TRBD1 (5 bases). Germline V lookup: CDR1 KGHSH, CDR2 LQKENI. The V gene lost 2 bases and the J gene lost 1 base, with 11 bases spanning the gap. There are 16 residues in the CDR3. The CDR3 coding sequence is TGTGCCAGCTCACCAACCCGGACACAGAACACCGGGGAGCTGTTTTTT. Protein product: CASSPTRTQNTGELFF.

Concerning this clone itself: This same CDR3 is encoded by further DNA sequences in the sample. The chain links TRBV18 to TRBJ1-4; 7 bases agree with TRBD1. This CDR3 has 14 amino acids. V lost 3 bases to trimming and J lost 7 bases; unmatched junction nucleotides: 5. CDR1 and CDR2 (germline): KGHSH, LQKENI. CDR3 nucleotides: TGTGCCAGCTCACCCCCGGGGACAGCTGAAAAACTGTTTTTT. This encodes CASSPPGTAEKLFF.

The chain is built from TRBV28 and TRBJ1-2; no clear D gene. Germline CDR1 reads MDHEN; CDR2 reads SYDVKM. The length of the CDR3 is 14 residues. V dropped 2 bases and J dropped 3 bases, with 10 bases sitting between them. CDR3 bases: TGTGCCAGCAGTTTAGGTAACCTACACTATGGCTACACCTTC. Protein product: CASSLGNLHYGYTF.

This clone was counted at least ten times. As DNA, the CDR3 is TGCGCCAGCAGCTTGGGACAGTCATACACAGATACGCAGTATTTT. Its translation: CASSLGQSYTDTQYF. J is TRBJ2-3 and V is TRBV5-1; TRBD1 might be the D (5 bases). Germline V gene sequence: CDR1 SGHRS, CDR2 YFSETQ. The CDR3 length is 15 residues. Trimming took 0 bases from V and 2 from J, leaving 10 bases between them.

The chain couples TRBV11-1 to TRBJ2-2; D is perhaps TRBD1 (5 bases). The CDR3 runs 15 residues. Germline CDR1 SGHAT, CDR2 FQDESV (reference sequence). Trimming pared 5 bases from V and 7 bases from J, leaving 17 bases between. The CDR3 nucleotides read TGTGCCAGCAGCCCGATGGGTGGGGCGAGCGGGGAGCTGTTTTTT. The encoded protein is CASSPMGGASGELFF.

The genes are TRBV4-1 and TRBJ1-1; tentatively, D is TRBD1 (5 bases). Trimming removed 4 bases from V and 8 bases from J, with 11 bases in between. This CDR3 is 12 amino acids long. CDR1 is MGHRA, CDR2 YSYEKL, per germline. The DNA for the CDR3 is TGCGCCAGCAGCCCTACAGGAAGAGAAGCTTTCTTT. Translating it yields CASSPTGREAFF.

This clone has just a few counts. This rearrangement joins TRBV4-1 to TRBJ1-2; tentative D call: TRBD1 (5 bases). CDR3 size: 15 residues. CDR1 is MGHRA and CDR2 is YSYEKL in the germline V gene. Between the trimmed V and J ends, which lost 1 base and 2 bases, there was a span of 11 bases. CDR3 in DNA: TGCGCCAGCAGCCAAGCCGAGGAGGGGAACTATGGCTACACCTTC. This encodes CASSQAEEGNYGYTF.

The count of this clone is one. The chain links TRBV30 to TRBJ2-1; TRBD2 aligns across 8 bases. Germline V gene sequence: CDR1 GTSNPN, CDR2 SVGIG (reference sequence). V was clipped by 4 bases and J by 7 bases; unmatched bases: 12. This CDR3 spans 15 amino acids. The CDR3 bases are TGTGCCTGGACGGAGGTGGGGACTAGGTTGAATGAGCAGTTCTTC. It encodes CAWTEVGTRLNEQFF.

The rearrangement joins TRBV27 to TRBJ2-4, with D maybe TRBD1 (5 bases). Deletions cut 2 bases from V and 6 bases from J, with 14 bases between. The V gene's germline CDR1 is MNHEY and CDR2 SMNVEV (reference sequence). The CDR3 has 15 residues. CDR3 nucleotides: TGTGCCAGCAGTTTAGGTCAGGGTTCGGTAAACATTCAGTACTTC. This translates into CASSLGQGSVNIQYF.

This clone was seen a single time. One end of the junction is discordant with germline, which a read error may explain. The chain is built from TRBV7-3 and TRBJ2-7; a possible D gene is TRBD2 (5 bases). The CDR3 is 16 amino acids. The germline CDR1 and CDR2 sequences are SGHTA and FQGTGA. The CDR3 DNA sequence: TGCGCCAGCAGCCATGGCTTATATGGGGAGATTTACGAGCAGTACTTC. Its protein is CASSHGLYGEIYEQYF.

The CDR3 sequence is CASMTHASGRTGELFF. The DNA for the CDR3 is TGTGCCAGTATGACGCACGCAAGCGGGAGGACCGGGGAGCTGTTTTTT. The chain joins TRBV19 to TRBJ2-2; 9 nucleotides line up with TRBD2. V trimming: 7 bases; J trimming: 5 bases; junction bases outside the gene matches: 11. The CDR3 spans 16 residues. Germline V gene data show CDR1 as LNHDA and CDR2 as SQIVND (reference sequence).